A few counts support the clone carrying this T cell receptor beta chain. This record comes from a study of T cell changes during pregnancy in multiple sclerosis. The germline CDR1 and CDR2 sequences are SEHNR and FQNEAQ (reference sequence). The CDR3 is 15 residues long. V dropped 2 bases and J dropped 4 bases, with 15 bases sitting between them. Libraries were prepared by immunoSEQ multiplex PCR; TCRdb keeps only in-frame clonotypes and omits some of them. The sample holds some 17,000 clones, roughly 86% seen once. The material was CD8+ T cells from peripheral blood mononuclear cells, obtained after pregnancy. The V and J genes are TRBV7-9 and TRBJ2-7, with a tentative D call TRBD1 (5 bases). This TCR was recovered from a female donor in good health, enrolled as a control in a pregnancy study. This chain's CDR3 is CASSLNPGLSYEQYF. In DNA form, the CDR3 reads TGTGCCAGCAGCTTAAATCCAGGGTTGTCGTACGAGCAGTACTTC.